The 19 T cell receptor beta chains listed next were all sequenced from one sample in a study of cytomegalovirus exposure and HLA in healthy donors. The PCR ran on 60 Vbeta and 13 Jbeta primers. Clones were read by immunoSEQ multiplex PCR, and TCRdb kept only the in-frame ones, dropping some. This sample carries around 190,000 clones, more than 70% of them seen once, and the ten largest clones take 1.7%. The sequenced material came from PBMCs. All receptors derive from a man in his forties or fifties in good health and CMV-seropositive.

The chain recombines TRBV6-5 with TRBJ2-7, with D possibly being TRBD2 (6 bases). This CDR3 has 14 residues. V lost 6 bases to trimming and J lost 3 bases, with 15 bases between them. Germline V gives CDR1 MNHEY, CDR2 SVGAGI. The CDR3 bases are TGTGCCAGCAGGCTCGGGACTTTGGGCTACGAGCAGTACTTC. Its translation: CASRLGTLGYEQYF.

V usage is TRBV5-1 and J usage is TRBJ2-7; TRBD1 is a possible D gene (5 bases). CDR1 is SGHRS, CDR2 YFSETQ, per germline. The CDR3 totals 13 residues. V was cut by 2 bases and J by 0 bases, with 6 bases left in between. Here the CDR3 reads CASSLQDSYEQYF. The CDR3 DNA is TGCGCCAGCAGCTTACAGGACTCCTACGAGCAGTACTTC.

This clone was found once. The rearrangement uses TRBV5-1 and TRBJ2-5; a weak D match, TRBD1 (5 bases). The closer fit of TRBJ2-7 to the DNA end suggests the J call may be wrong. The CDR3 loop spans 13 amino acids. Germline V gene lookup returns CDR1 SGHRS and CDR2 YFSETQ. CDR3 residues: CASSVDRAYEQYF. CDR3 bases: TGCGCCAGCAGCGTTGACAGAGCCTACGAGCAGTACTTC.

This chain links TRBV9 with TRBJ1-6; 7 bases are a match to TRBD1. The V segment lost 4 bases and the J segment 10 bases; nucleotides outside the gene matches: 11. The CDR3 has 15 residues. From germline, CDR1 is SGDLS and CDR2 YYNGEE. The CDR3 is CASSPSGTVGSPLHF. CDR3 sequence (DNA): TGTGCCAGCAGCCCCTCCGGGACAGTCGGCTCACCCCTCCACTTT. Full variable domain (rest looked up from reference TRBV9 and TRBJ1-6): DSGVTQTPKHLITATGQRVTLRCSPRSGDLSVYWYQQSLDQGLQFLIQYYNGEERAKGNILERFSAQQFPDLHSELNLSSLELGDSALYFCASSPSGTVGSPLHFGNGTRLTVT.

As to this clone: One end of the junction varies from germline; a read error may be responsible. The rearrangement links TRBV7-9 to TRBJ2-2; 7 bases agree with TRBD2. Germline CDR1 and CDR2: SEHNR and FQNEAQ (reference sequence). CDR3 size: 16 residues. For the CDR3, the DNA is TGTTCCAGCAGCTTACGTAGCGGGCTAAACACCGGGGAGCTGTTTTTT. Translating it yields CSSSLRSGLNTGELFF.

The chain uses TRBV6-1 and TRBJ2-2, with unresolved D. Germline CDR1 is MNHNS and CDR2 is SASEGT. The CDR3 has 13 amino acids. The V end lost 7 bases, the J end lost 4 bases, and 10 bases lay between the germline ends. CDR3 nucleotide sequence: TGTGCCAGCACGTTTACAGCCACCGGGGAGCTGTTTTTT. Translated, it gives CASTFTATGELFF.

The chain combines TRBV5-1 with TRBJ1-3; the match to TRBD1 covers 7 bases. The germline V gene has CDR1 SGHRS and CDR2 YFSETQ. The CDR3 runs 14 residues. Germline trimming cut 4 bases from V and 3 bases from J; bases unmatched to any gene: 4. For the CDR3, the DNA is TGCGCCAGCAGCGAGGGGGCGGGTGGAAACACCATATATTTT. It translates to CASSEGAGGNTIYF.

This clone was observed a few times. The CDR3 region is CSTDRGLEAFF. The CDR3 DNA follows: TGCAGTACCGACAGGGGACTTGAAGCTTTCTTT. V is TRBV20-1 and J is TRBJ1-1, with 8 bases matching TRBD1. From germline, CDR1 is DFQATT and CDR2 SNEGSKA (reference sequence). The CDR3 has 11 amino acids. Unmatched junction bases numbered 6, after V lost 8 bases and J lost 7 bases.

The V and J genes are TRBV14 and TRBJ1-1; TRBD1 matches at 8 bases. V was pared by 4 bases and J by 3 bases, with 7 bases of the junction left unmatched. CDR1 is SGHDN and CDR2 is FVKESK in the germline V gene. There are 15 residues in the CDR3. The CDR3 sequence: CASSLNRGADTEAFF. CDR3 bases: TGTGCCAGCAGCCTTAACAGGGGGGCCGACACTGAAGCTTTCTTT.

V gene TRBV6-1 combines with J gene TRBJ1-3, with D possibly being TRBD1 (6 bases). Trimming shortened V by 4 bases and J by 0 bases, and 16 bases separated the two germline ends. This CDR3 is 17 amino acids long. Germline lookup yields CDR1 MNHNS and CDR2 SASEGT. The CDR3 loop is CASSARTVPLSGNTIYF. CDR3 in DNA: TGTGCCAGCAGTGCTCGGACAGTACCTCTCTCTGGAAACACCATATATTTT.

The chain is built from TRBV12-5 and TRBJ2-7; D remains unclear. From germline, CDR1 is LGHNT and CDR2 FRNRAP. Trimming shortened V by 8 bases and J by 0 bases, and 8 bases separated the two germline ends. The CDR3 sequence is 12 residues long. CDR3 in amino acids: CASSQFSYEQYF. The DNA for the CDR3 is TGTGCTAGTTCGCAGTTCTCCTACGAGCAGTACTTC.

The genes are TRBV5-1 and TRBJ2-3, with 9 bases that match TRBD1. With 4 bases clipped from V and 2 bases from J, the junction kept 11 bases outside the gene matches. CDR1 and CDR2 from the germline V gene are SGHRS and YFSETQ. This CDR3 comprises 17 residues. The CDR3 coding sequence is TGCGCCAGCAGCCTTGCACAGGGGGCACCGAACACAGATACGCAGTATTTT. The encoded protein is CASSLAQGAPNTDTQYF.

The CDR3 DNA sequence: TGTGCCAGCAGCAAACAGGGGTCCACTGAAGCTTTCTTT. It encodes CASSKQGSTEAFF. The genes are TRBV11-3 and TRBJ1-1; 7 nucleotides align to TRBD1. Germline loops: CDR1 SGHNT, CDR2 YENEEA. After removal of 5 bases from V and 4 bases from J, the junction contained 4 bases not matched to a gene. CDR3 length equals 13 residues.

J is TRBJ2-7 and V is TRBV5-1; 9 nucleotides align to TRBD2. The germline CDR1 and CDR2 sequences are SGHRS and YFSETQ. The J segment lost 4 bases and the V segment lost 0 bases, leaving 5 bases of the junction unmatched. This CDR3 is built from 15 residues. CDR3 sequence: CASSLASGDLYEQYF. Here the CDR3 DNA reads TGCGCCAGCAGCTTGGCTAGCGGGGATTTGTACGAGCAGTACTTC. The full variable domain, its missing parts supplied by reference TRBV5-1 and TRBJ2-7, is KAGVTQTPRYLIKTRGQQVTLSCSPISGHRSVSWYQQTPGQGLQFLFEYFSETQRNKGNFPGRFSGRQFSNSRSEMNVSTLELGDSALYLCASSLASGDLYEQYFGPGTRLTVT.

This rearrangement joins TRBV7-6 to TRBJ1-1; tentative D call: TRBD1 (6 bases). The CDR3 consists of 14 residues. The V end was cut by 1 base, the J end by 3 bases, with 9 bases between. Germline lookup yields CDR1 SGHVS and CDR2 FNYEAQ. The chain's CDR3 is CASSLDQGHTEAFF. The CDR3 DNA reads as TGTGCCAGCAGCTTAGACCAGGGGCACACTGAAGCTTTCTTT.

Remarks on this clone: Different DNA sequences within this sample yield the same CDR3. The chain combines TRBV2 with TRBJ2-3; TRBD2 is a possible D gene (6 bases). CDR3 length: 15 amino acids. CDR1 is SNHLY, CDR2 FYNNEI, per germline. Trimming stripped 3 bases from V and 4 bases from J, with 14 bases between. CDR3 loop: CASSEGGGGPDTQYF. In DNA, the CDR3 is TGTGCCAGCAGTGAGGGGGGAGGTGGCCCAGATACGCAGTATTTT.

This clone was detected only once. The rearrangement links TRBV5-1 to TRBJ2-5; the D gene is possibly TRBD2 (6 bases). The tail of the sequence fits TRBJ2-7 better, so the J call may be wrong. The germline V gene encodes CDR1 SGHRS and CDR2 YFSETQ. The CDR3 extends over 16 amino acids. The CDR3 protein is CASSIGPSGRDYEQYF. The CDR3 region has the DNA TGCGCCAGCTCTATCGGCCCCAGCGGGCGTGACTACGAGCAGTACTTC.

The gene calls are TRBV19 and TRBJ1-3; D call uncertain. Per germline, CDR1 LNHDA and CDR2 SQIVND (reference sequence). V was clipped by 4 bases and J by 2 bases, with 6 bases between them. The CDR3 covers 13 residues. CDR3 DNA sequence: TGTGCCAGTAGTAGGTCGGCTGGAAACACCATATATTTT. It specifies CASSRSAGNTIYF.

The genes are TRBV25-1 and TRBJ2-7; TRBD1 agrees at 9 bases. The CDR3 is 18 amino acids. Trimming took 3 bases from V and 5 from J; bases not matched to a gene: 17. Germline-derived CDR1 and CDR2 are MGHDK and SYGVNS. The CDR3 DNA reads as TGTGCCAGCAGTGAGAGGGCCCGGGACAGGGAAGGGATAGACGAGCAGTACTTC. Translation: CASSERARDREGIDEQYF.